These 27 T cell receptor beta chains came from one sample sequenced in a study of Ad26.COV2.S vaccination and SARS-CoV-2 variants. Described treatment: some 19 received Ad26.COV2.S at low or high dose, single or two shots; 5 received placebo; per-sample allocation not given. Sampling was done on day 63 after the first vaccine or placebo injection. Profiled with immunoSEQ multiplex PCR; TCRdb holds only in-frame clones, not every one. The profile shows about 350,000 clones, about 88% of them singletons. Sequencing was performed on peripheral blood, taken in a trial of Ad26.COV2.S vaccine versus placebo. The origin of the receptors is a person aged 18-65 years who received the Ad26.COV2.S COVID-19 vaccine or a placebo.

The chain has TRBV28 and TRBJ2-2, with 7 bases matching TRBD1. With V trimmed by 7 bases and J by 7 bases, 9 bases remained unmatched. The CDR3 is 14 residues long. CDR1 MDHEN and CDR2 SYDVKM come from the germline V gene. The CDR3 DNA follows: TGTGCCAGCATACATTCACAGGGGCACGGGGAGCTGTTTTTT. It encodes CASIHSQGHGELFF. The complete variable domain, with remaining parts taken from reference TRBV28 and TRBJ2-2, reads DVKVTQSSRYLVKRTGEKVFLECVQDMDHENMFWYRQDPGLGLRLIYFSYDVKMKEKGDIPEGYSVSREKKERFSLILESASTNQTSMYLCASIHSQGHGELFFGEGSRLTVL.

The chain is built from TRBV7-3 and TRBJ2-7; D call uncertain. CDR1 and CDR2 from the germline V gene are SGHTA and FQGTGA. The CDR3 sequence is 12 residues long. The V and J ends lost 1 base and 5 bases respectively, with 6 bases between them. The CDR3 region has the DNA TGTGCCAGCAGCTTAAAGGTTGACGAGCAGTACTTC. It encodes CASSLKVDEQYF.

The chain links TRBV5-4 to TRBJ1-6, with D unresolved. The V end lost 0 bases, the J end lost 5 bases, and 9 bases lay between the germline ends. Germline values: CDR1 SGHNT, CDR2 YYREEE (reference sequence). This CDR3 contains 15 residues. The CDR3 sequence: CASSLAVGDNSPLHF. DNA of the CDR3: TGTGCCAGCAGCTTGGCGGTGGGAGATAATTCACCCCTCCACTTT.

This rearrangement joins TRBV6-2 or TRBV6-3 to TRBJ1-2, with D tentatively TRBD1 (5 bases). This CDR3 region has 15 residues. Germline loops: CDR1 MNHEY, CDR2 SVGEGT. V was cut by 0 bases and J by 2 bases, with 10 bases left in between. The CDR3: CASSYSKQENYGYTF. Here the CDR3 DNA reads TGTGCCAGCAGTTACTCGAAACAGGAGAACTATGGCTACACCTTC.

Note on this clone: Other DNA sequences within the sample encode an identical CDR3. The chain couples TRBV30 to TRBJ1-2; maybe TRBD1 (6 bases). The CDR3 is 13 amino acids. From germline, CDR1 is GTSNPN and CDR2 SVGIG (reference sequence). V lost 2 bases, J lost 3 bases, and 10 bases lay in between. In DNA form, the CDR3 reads TGTGCCTGGAGTCTGAGGGGGGACTATGGCTACACCTTC. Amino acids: CAWSLRGDYGYTF.

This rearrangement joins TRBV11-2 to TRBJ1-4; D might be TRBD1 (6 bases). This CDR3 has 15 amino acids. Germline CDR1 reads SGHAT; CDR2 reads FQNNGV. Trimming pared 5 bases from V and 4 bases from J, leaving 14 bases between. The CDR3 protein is CASSIGQTINEKLFF. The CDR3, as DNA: TGTGCCAGCAGCATCGGACAGACTATTAATGAAAAACTGTTTTTT.

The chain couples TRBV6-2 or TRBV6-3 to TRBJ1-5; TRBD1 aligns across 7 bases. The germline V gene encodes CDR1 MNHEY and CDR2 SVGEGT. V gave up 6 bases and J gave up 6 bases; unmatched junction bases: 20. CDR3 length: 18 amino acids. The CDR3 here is CASSDPLRQGLQRQPQHF. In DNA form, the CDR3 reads TGTGCCAGCAGCGATCCTTTAAGACAGGGCCTACAACGTCAGCCCCAGCATTTT.

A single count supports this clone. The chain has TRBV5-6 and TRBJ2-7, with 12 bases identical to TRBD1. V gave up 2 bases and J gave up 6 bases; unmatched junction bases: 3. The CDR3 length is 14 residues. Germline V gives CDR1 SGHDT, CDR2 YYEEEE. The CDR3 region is CASSFGTGGPEQYF. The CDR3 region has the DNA TGTGCCAGCAGCTTTGGGACAGGGGGCCCCGAGCAGTACTTC.

DNA of the CDR3: TGTGCCAGCAGCCTAAATTTAGGCGGCACTGAAGCTTTCTTT. Its protein is CASSLNLGGTEAFF. This rearrangement joins TRBV14 to TRBJ1-1; D ambiguous. Trimming shortened V by 4 bases and J by 4 bases, and 13 bases separated the two germline ends. Per the germline V gene, CDR1 is SGHDN and CDR2 is FVKESK. This CDR3 has 14 residues.

CDR3 in amino acids: CASSLSRGGYTF. Here the CDR3 DNA reads TGTGCCAGCAGCTTGTCTCGGGGCGGCTACACCTTC. The V and J genes are TRBV5-4 and TRBJ1-2; TRBD1 might be the D (5 bases). CDR1 SGHNT and CDR2 YYREEE come from the germline V gene (reference sequence). V lost 1 base and J 8 bases, leaving 9 bases between the germline ends. CDR3 length: 12 amino acids.

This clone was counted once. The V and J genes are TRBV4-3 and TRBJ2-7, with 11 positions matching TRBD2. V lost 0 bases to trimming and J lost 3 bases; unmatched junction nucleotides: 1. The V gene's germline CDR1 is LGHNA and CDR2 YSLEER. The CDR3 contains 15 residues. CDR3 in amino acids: CASSQDTSGSYEQYF. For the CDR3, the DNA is TGCGCCAGCAGCCAAGATACTAGCGGGAGCTACGAGCAGTACTTC.

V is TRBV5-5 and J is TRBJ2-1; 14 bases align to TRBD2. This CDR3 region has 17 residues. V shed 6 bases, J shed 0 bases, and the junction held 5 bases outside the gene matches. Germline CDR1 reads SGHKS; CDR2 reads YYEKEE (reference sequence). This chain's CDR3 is CASTRTSGRFSYNEQFF. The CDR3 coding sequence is TGTGCCAGCACCAGGACTAGCGGGAGGTTCTCCTACAATGAGCAGTTCTTC.

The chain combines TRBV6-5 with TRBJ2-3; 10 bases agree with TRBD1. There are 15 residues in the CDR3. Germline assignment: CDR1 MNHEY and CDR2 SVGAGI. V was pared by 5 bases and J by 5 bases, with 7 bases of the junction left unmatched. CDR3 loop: CASSRRTGGLDTQYF. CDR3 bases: TGTGCCAGCAGTCGCCGGACAGGGGGTCTAGATACGCAGTATTTT.

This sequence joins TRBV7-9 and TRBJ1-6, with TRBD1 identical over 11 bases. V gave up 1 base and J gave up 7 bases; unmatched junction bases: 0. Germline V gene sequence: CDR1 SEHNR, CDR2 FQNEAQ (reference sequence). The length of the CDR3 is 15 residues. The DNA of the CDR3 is TGTGCCAGCAGCTTAGGGGACAGGGGGAATTCACCCCTCCACTTT. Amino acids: CASSLGDRGNSPLHF.

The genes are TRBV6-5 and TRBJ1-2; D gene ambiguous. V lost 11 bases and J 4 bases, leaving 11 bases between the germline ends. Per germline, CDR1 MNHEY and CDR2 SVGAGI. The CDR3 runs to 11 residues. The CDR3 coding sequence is TGTGCCGCGCGTCTTGGCTATGGCTACACCTTC. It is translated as CAARLGYGYTF.

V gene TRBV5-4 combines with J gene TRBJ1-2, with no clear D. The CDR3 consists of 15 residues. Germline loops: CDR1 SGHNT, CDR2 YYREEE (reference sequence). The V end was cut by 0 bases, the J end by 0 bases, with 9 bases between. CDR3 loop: CASSLEVGANYGYTF. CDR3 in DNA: TGTGCCAGCAGCTTGGAGGTAGGCGCTAACTATGGCTACACCTTC. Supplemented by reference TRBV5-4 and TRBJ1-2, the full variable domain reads ETGVTQSPTHLIKTRGQQVTLRCSSQSGHNTVSWYQQALGQGPQFIFQYYREEENGRGNFPPRFSGLQFPNYSSELNVNALELDDSALYLCASSLEVGANYGYTFGSGTRLTVV.

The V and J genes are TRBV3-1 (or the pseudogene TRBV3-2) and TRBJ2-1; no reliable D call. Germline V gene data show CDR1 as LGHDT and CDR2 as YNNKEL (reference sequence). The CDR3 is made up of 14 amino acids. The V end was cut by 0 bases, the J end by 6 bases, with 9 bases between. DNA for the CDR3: TGTGCCAGCAGCCAAGAGTTCTCCCTCAATGAGCAGTTCTTC. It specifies CASSQEFSLNEQFF.

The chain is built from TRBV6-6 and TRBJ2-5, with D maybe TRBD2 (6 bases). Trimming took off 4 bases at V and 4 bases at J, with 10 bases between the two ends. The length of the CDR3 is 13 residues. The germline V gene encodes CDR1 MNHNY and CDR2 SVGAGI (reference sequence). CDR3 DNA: TGTGCCAGCAGTTGGGCGGGACTAGAGACCCAGTACTTC. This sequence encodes CASSWAGLETQYF.

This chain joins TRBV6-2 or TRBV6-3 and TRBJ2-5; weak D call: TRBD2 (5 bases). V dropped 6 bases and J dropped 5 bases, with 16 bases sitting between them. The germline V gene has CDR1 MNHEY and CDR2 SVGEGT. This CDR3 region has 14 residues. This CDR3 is CASSPRRGMETQYF. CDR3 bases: TGTGCCAGCAGCCCCCGACGGGGTATGGAGACCCAGTACTTC.

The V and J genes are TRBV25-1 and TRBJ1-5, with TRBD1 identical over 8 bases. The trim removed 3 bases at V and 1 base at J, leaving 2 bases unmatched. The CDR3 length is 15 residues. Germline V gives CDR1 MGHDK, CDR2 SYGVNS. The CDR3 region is CASSDRTGSNQPQHF. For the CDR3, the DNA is TGTGCCAGCAGTGACCGGACAGGGAGCAATCAGCCCCAGCATTTT.

The CDR3 reads CASSLGQGALGETQYF. Written as DNA, the CDR3 is TGTGCCAGCAGCTTAGGACAGGGCGCCCTAGGAGAGACCCAGTACTTC. The chain is built from TRBV11-2 and TRBJ2-5; 7 nucleotides match TRBD1. Germline CDR1 and CDR2: SGHAT and FQNNGV. The junction had 9 bases not matched to a gene; V was cut back by 1 base and J by 4 bases. The CDR3 runs 16 residues.

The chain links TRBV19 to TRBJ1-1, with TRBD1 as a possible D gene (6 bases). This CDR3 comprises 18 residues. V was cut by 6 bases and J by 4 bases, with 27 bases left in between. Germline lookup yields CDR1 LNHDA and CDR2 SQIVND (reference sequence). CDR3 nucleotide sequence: TGTGCCAGTAGGTCCGATTTTAGGGGGGCGATTGGGGGCACTGAAGCTTTCTTT. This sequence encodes CASRSDFRGAIGGTEAFF.

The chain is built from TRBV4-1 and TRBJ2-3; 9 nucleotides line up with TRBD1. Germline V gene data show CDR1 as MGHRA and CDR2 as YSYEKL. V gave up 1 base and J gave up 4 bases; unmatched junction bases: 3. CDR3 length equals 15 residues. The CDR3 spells CASSQGDREPDTQYF. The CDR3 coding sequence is TGCGCCAGCAGCCAAGGGGACAGGGAGCCAGATACGCAGTATTTT.

This CDR3 reads CASSSPFGVNYGYTF. The CDR3 nucleotides are TGTGCCAGCAGCTCCCCCTTTGGGGTAAACTATGGCTACACCTTC. The chain carries TRBV5-6 and TRBJ1-2, with D unclear. Between the trimmed V and J ends, which lost 3 bases and 2 bases, there was a span of 14 bases. Looked up from germline, CDR1 is SGHDT and CDR2 is YYEEEE. The CDR3 runs 15 residues.

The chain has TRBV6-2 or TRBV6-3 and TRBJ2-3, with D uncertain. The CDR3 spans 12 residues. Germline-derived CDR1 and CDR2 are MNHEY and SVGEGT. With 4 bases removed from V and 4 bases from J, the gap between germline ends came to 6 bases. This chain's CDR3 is CASSSMADTQYF. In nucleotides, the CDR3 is TGTGCCAGCAGTTCGATGGCAGATACGCAGTATTTT.

The CDR3 region has the DNA TGCGCCAGCAGCCAGGGGGCGGCACTCTACGAGCAGTACTTC. This encodes CASSQGAALYEQYF. This chain connects TRBV4-1 to TRBJ2-7; weak D call: TRBD1 (6 bases). V gave up 3 bases and J gave up 3 bases, with 12 bases separating them. The CDR3 contains 14 residues. In germline, CDR1 is MGHRA, CDR2 YSYEKL.

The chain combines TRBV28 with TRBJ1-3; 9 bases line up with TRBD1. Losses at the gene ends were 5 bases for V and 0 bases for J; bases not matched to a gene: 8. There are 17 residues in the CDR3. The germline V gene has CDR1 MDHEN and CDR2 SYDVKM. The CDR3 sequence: CASSPRTGDSSGNTIYF. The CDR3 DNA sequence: TGTGCCAGCAGTCCCCGGACAGGGGATAGCTCTGGAAACACCATATATTTT.